This is a list of T cell receptor beta chains from one sample in a study of control samples from healthy donors and cancer patients. Repertoires were generated with immunoSEQ multiplex PCR, while TCRdb's copy carries only in-frame clones and drops some. Among about 130,000 clones listed, 80% to 95% were seen once. The material sequenced was blood. The receptor source for this set is a young man in good health. The CDR3 runs from the conserved cysteine through the conserved F or W. Fields, in order: J gene, clone size, CDR3 length, D gene, V gene, CDR3 protein, CDR3 DNA. The D gene is left open where the match is weak. Rows give clone size only sometimes, using once, few, many, or a class for an expanded clone.

TRBJ2-7,.,14,.,TRBV6-5,CASTVGLTPVEQYF,TGTGCCAGCACCGTCGGACTTACCCCGGTCGAGCAGTACTTC
TRBJ2-1,.,16,TRBD2,TRBV7-8,CASSPLTSGRGNEQFF,TGTGCCAGCAGCCCATTGACTAGCGGGAGAGGTAATGAGCAGTTCTTC
TRBJ1-5,.,16,TRBD1,TRBV20-1,CSASRFSGQGQGPQHF,TGCAGTGCTAGTAGGTTTTCGGGACAGGGCCAAGGGCCCCAGCATTTT
TRBJ2-2,.,12,.,TRBV12-3/TRBV12-4,CASSSSTGELFF,TGTGCCAGCAGTTCCAGCACCGGGGAGCTGTTTTTT
TRBJ1-5,.,20,.,TRBV7-8,CASSPLGGATLLGSNQPQHF,TGTGCCAGCAGCCCTCTAGGGGGGGCTACTTTACTTGGTAGCAATCAGCCCCAGCATTTT
TRBJ2-2,once,15,TRBD1,TRBV7-6,CASSLGTGGSGELFF,TGTGCCAGCAGCTTAGGGACAGGGGGCTCCGGGGAGCTGTTTTTT
TRBJ1-1,once,11,.,TRBV2,CASSQGTEAFF,TGTGCCAGCAGTCAGGGGACCGAAGCTTTCTTT
TRBJ2-3,.,15,.,TRBV7-9,CASSAPEGLLNTQYF,TGTGCCAGCAGCGCCCCCGAGGGGTTACTGAATACGCAGTATTTT
TRBJ2-7,.,12,.,TRBV20-1,CSASSGSYEQYF,TGCAGTGCTAGTTCAGGGTCCTACGAGCAGTACTTC
TRBJ1-2,.,17,.,TRBV7-9,CATYTAFRDTANYGYTF,TGTGCCACCTACACCGCGTTCCGGGACACCGCTAACTATGGCTACACCTTC
TRBJ2-1,.,16,.,TRBV9,CASSVGSQNSYNEQFF,TGTGCCAGCAGCGTAGGGAGTCAAAACTCCTACAATGAGCAGTTCTTC
TRBJ2-7,.,14,TRBD1,TRBV30,CAWSATGGLYEQYF,TGTGCCTGGAGTGCTACAGGGGGCCTATACGAGCAGTACTTC
TRBJ2-1,.,12,TRBD2,TRBV19,CASLGGRNEQFF,TGTGCCAGTTTAGGCGGGAGAAATGAGCAGTTCTTC
TRBJ2-3,.,17,TRBD2,TRBV11-2,CASSLIKQRGGTDTQYF,TGTGCCAGCAGCTTGATCAAGCAGCGGGGGGGCACAGATACGCAGTATTTT
TRBJ1-1,.,15,.,TRBV9,CASSVIPGQQSEAFF,TGTGCCAGCAGCGTAATCCCGGGACAACAATCTGAAGCTTTCTTT
TRBJ1-1,once,12,.,TRBV2,CASSGGYTEAFF,TGTGCCAGCAGTGGGGGGTACACTGAAGCTTTCTTT
TRBJ2-7,.,12,.,TRBV28,CATRGQTYEQYF,TGTGCAACTCGGGGACAAACCTACGAGCAGTACTTC
TRBJ2-3,.,12,.,TRBV6-8,CASPRRGGTQYF,TGTGCCAGCCCACGACGTGGTGGTACGCAGTATTTT
TRBJ2-7,.,14,TRBD2,TRBV6-5,CASTRTGGPYEQYF,TGTGCCAGCACCCGGACGGGGGGGCCCTACGAGCAGTACTTC
TRBJ1-1,.,14,TRBD1,TRBV15,CATSTDRVGTEAFF,TGTGCCACCAGCACAGACAGGGTGGGCACTGAAGCTTTCTTT
TRBJ2-1,.,14,.,TRBV11-2,CASSSRGLSGEQFF,TGTGCCAGCAGCTCCCGGGGGCTATCGGGTGAGCAGTTCTTC
TRBJ2-7,.,11,.,TRBV2,CASRGSYEQYF,TGTGCCAGCAGGGGCTCCTACGAGCAGTACTTC
TRBJ1-6,.,13,.,TRBV30,CAWREAHNSPLHF,TGTGCCTGGAGGGAGGCGCATAATTCACCCCTCCACTTT
TRBJ2-6,.,18,.,TRBV24-1,CATSDSGRVQAGANVLTF,TGTGCCACCAGTGATTCAGGCAGGGTCCAAGCTGGGGCCAACGTCCTGACTTTC
TRBJ2-7,.,15,.,TRBV14,CASSPPGRDPYEQYF,TGTGCCAGCAGCCCACCGGGGCGAGACCCCTACGAGCAGTACTTC
TRBJ2-7,.,16,.,TRBV5-5,CAIRLVWTLSSYEQYF,TGTGCCATTCGATTGGTTTGGACTCTGAGCTCCTACGAGCAGTACTTC
TRBJ1-6,.,15,TRBD1,TRBV6-5,CASSYAGTDIRGLHF,TGTGCCAGCAGTTACGCCGGGACAGACATTCGGGGCCTCCACTTT
TRBJ1-1,once,14,.,TRBV19,CASSISMGNTEAFF,TGTGCCAGTAGTATTTCGATGGGGAACACTGAAGCTTTCTTT
TRBJ2-3,.,17,TRBD2,TRBV6-2/TRBV6-3,CASSYSIGAGGEDTQYF,TGTGCCAGCAGTTACTCGATAGGAGCGGGAGGAGAAGATACGCAGTATTTT
TRBJ1-2,.,11,.,TRBV2,CASSVEGGYTF,TGTGCCAGCAGTGTCGAGGGCGGCTACACCTTC
TRBJ1-3,.,12,.,TRBV9,CASSGSGNTIYF,TGTGCCAGCAGCGGCTCTGGAAACACCATATATTTT
TRBJ1-6,.,14,.,TRBV2,CASSEWTPNSPLHF,TGTGCCAGCAGTGAATGGACTCCAAATTCACCCCTCCACTTT
TRBJ2-7,.,18,.,TRBV28,CASSLSPSTRGGWNEQYF,TGTGCCAGCAGTTTATCACCCTCAACCAGGGGGGGTTGGAACGAGCAGTACTTC
TRBJ1-2,.,15,.,TRBV7-2,CASSTHLGANYGYTF,TGTGCCAGCAGCACCCACCTGGGGGCGAACTATGGCTACACCTTC
TRBJ1-1,.,14,.,TRBV5-8,CASSWTGDYTEAFF,TGTGCCAGCAGCTGGACGGGGGATTACACTGAAGCTTTCTTT
TRBJ2-1,.,11,.,TRBV20-1,CSAQGLGEQFF,TGCAGTGCTCAAGGACTTGGGGAGCAGTTCTTC
TRBJ1-6,once,16,.,TRBV27,CASSLSGGIVNSPLHF,TGTGCCAGCAGTTTATCGGGGGGGATTGTTAATTCACCCCTCCACTTT
TRBJ2-1,.,12,.,TRBV9,CASSVSGNEQFF,TGTGCCAGCAGCGTAAGCGGCAATGAGCAGTTCTTC
TRBJ1-2,.,14,.,TRBV6-1,CASSEPGFGYGYTF,TGTGCCAGCAGTGAACCGGGGTTCGGCTATGGCTACACCTTC
TRBJ2-3,.,13,.,TRBV29-1,CSVEERGSDTQYF,TGCAGCGTTGAAGAGCGGGGCTCGGATACGCAGTATTTT